A selection of T cell receptor beta chains follows, all from one sample in a study of early T cells in non-severe SARS-CoV-2 infection. TCRdb re-called the 5' RACE reads through MiXCR, storing one row per CDR3 protein. In the table there are fewer than 65,000 distinct CDR3 sequences, under 15% of which are singletons. Source material: whole blood. These TCRs come from an adult who was a healthcare worker with PCR-confirmed SARS-CoV-2 infection or an uninfected control (not recorded which). Both conserved end residues are part of each CDR3. D genes are given only for firm matches.

d_gene: -; j_gene: TRBJ1-1; v_gene: TRBV29-1; CDR3aa: CSVEGVRNKNTEAFF
d_gene: -; j_gene: TRBJ1-1; v_gene: TRBV20-1; CDR3aa: CSGRGGINTEAFF
d_gene: TRBD1; j_gene: TRBJ1-2; v_gene: TRBV4-3; CDR3aa: CASSQGGGSNYGYTF
d_gene: TRBD1; j_gene: TRBJ1-5; v_gene: TRBV15; CDR3aa: CATSRGAGGSPQHF
d_gene: -; j_gene: TRBJ2-7; v_gene: TRBV6-6; CDR3aa: CASSTGNDEQYF
d_gene: -; j_gene: TRBJ1-2; v_gene: TRBV19; CDR3aa: CASSMERAMFGGYTF
d_gene: TRBD1; j_gene: TRBJ1-1; v_gene: TRBV29-1; CDR3aa: CSVGRQGSTEAFF
d_gene: -; j_gene: TRBJ1-2; v_gene: TRBV7-8; CDR3aa: CASSRTNANYGYTF
d_gene: TRBD1; j_gene: TRBJ2-3; v_gene: TRBV5-1; CDR3aa: CASSLEGTGGTDTQYF
d_gene: -; j_gene: TRBJ2-3; v_gene: TRBV20-1; CDR3aa: CSARDRSGTDTQYF
d_gene: -; j_gene: TRBJ2-7; v_gene: TRBV5-1; CDR3aa: CASSLSLAGYEQYF
d_gene: -; j_gene: TRBJ2-3; v_gene: TRBV6-2/TRBV6-3; CDR3aa: CASSYAGATADTQYF
d_gene: -; j_gene: TRBJ2-7; v_gene: TRBV5-1; CDR3aa: CASSLWYRVEEQYF
d_gene: -; j_gene: TRBJ2-7; v_gene: TRBV4-1; CDR3aa: CASSQEVVDEQYF
d_gene: -; j_gene: TRBJ2-7; v_gene: TRBV5-1; CDR3aa: CASSKDSYEQYF
d_gene: -; j_gene: TRBJ1-2; v_gene: TRBV10-3; CDR3aa: CAIGPSPGAYGYTF
d_gene: -; j_gene: TRBJ1-6; v_gene: TRBV7-2; CDR3aa: CASSSDRTRGPLHF
d_gene: -; j_gene: TRBJ2-3; v_gene: TRBV11-2; CDR3aa: CASSPTRLGTQYF
d_gene: -; j_gene: TRBJ1-1; v_gene: TRBV6-1; CDR3aa: CASSELVSRQEAFF
d_gene: -; j_gene: TRBJ2-7; v_gene: TRBV28; CDR3aa: CASSLRGEQYF
d_gene: -; j_gene: TRBJ2-7; v_gene: TRBV6-6; CDR3aa: CASSSPTLSSYEQYF
d_gene: TRBD1; j_gene: TRBJ2-7; v_gene: TRBV7-2; CDR3aa: CASSAMYRDRAHEQYF
d_gene: TRBD2; j_gene: TRBJ2-1; v_gene: TRBV4-3; CDR3aa: CASSQDHIGLASYNEQFF
d_gene: -; j_gene: TRBJ2-6; v_gene: TRBV27; CDR3aa: CASSLSFSGANVLTF
d_gene: -; j_gene: TRBJ1-4; v_gene: TRBV28; CDR3aa: CASSLGDATNQKLFF
d_gene: TRBD1; j_gene: TRBJ1-1; v_gene: TRBV6-5; CDR3aa: CASSYSSVAGGRGTEAFF
d_gene: -; j_gene: TRBJ1-5; v_gene: TRBV12-3/TRBV12-4; CDR3aa: CASSLHNQPQHF
d_gene: -; j_gene: TRBJ1-3; v_gene: TRBV18; CDR3aa: CASSPPQAARNTIYF
d_gene: TRBD1; j_gene: TRBJ1-2; v_gene: TRBV12-3/TRBV12-4; CDR3aa: CASSSRDRGGYGYTF
d_gene: -; j_gene: TRBJ2-2; v_gene: TRBV3-1; CDR3aa: CAAQQGTSRSGELFF